This TCR beta chain was recorded in a study of T cell clonotyping in hematopoietic cell transplantation. About the research overall: Pretransplant recipient samples were taken after cytoreduction. Points from the study as a whole: Few recipient clonotypes overlapped donors; over 95% were de novo at given depth.

This sample's time point: recipient sample about 28 days before transplant, after cytoreduction. Looked up from germline, CDR1 is SEHNR and CDR2 is FQNEAQ (reference sequence). The CDR3 extends over 14 amino acids. The ends were cut back, 1 base at V and 8 bases at J, with 14 bases in the middle. Details on this clone: Its cognate antigen is unknown.

TCRdb keeps only in-frame clones here, not all; method: immunoSEQ multiplex PCR. Of about 19,000 clones in the sample, 86% were seen once. The sequence came from a man over 45 with acute myeloid leukemia. Some clones in this sample may be carry-over from other donors' samples. The sample in question was peripheral blood mononuclear cells, obtained before stem cell transplant. The genes are TRBV7-9 and TRBJ1-2; D remains ambiguous. CDR3 nucleotide sequence: TGTGCCAGCAGCTTAGGAGACTATACCCGGGGCTACACCTTC. This gives the protein CASSLGDYTRGYTF.